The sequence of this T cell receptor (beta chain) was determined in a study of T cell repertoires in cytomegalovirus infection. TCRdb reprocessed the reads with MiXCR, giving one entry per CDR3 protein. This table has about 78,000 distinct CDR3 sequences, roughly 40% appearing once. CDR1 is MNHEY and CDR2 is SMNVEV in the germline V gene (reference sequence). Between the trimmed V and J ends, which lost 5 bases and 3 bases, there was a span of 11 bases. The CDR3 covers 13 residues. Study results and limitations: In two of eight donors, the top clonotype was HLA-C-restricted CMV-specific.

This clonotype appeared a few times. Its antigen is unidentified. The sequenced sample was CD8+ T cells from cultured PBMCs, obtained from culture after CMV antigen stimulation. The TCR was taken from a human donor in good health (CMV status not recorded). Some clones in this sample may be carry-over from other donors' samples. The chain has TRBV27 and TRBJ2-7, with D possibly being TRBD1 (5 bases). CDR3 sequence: CASSVGLIYEQYF. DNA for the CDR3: TGTGCCAGCAGTGTGGGGCTTATCTACGAGCAGTACTTC.